The present T cell receptor (beta chain) was sequenced within a study of cytomegalovirus exposure and HLA in healthy donors. This PCR relied on a set of 60 Vbeta primers and 13 Jbeta primers. Sequencing was performed with immunoSEQ multiplex PCR; in TCRdb, only in-frame clones are kept and a portion is missing. The table records 94,000 or so clones, over 70% of them present only once. Study-level points and caveats: The classifier, whose performance was assessed in both the original and validation cohorts, reportedly diagnosed cytomegalovirus status with high specificity and sensitivity. Rare sequences made up most TCRs, while some public TCRs were found in many donors.

This clone was seen only a few times. Its antigen remains unidentified. The sequence derives from a man aged 55 to 70 in good health and CMV-seronegative. The material sequenced was PBMCs.

CDR3: CASSLNAGRTGELFF. For the CDR3, the DNA is TGTGCCAGCAGCTTAAACGCCGGGAGAACCGGGGAGCTGTTTTTT. The rearrangement joins TRBV7-6 to TRBJ2-2, with D maybe TRBD2 (6 bases). CDR3 length: 15 amino acids. Trimming cost V 2 bases and J 5 bases, with 12 bases left between them. Germline CDR1 is SGHVS and CDR2 is FNYEAQ.